This entry lists 17 T cell receptor beta chains sequenced from one sample in a study of vaccination and CD4 T cells after COVID-19. Regarding treatment: roughly 11-day PBMC culture with coronavirus spike peptide pools or control peptides (ViraFEST assay). Sequencing of cultured CD4+ T cell DNA used the Oncomine TCR Beta short-read assay. TCRdb ran MiXCR on the PCR reads and lists one entry per CDR3 protein. The data contain 15,000 to 17,000 distinct CDR3 sequences, roughly 52% of them singletons. No antigens are known for them. This sample comprised CD4+ T cells from blood, cultured in vitro, obtained before SARS-CoV-2 vaccination. Every receptor here comes from a human donor who had recovered from COVID-19.

The CDR3 sequence: CASNKREGVTEQYF. The CDR3 nucleotides read TGTGCCAGCAATAAGCGGGAGGGCGTTACCGAGCAGTACTTC. The V and J genes are TRBV27 and TRBJ2-7, with TRBD2 identical over 10 bases. The CDR3 covers 14 residues. J was trimmed by 6 bases and V by 7 bases; bases with no gene match: 9. The germline V gene has CDR1 MNHEY and CDR2 SMNVEV (reference sequence).

This clonotype showed up just once. The gene calls are TRBV5-1 and TRBJ1-1; D not certain. Germline-derived CDR1 and CDR2 are SGHRS and YFSETQ. Trimming cost V 0 bases and J 4 bases, with 13 bases left between them. This CDR3 contains 15 residues. The CDR3: CASSLGGGLFTEAFF. The CDR3 DNA reads TGCGCCAGCAGCTTGGGTGGAGGGTTGTTCACTGAAGCTTTCTTT.

In this sample, this clonotype turned up a few times. The CDR3: CASSLVQGFETQYF. In nucleotides, the CDR3 is TGTGCCAGCAGTTTAGTACAGGGTTTTGAGACCCAGTACTTC. V usage is TRBV28 and J usage is TRBJ2-5, with TRBD1 as a possible D gene (6 bases). This CDR3 spans 14 amino acids. Germline V gene lookup returns CDR1 MDHEN and CDR2 SYDVKM. V was pared by 2 bases and J by 5 bases, with 12 bases between.

The V gene is TRBV20-1, the J gene TRBJ2-7, with D possibly matching TRBD2 (6 bases). Germline lookup yields CDR1 DFQATT and CDR2 SNEGSKA (reference sequence). Trimming removed 6 bases from V and 9 bases from J, with 24 bases in between. This CDR3 is built from 14 residues. The CDR3 region has the DNA TGCAGTGCCCCGGGGTCGGGAGCCTTCGGTGGGCAGTACTTC. Amino acid sequence: CSAPGSGAFGGQYF.

The chain recombines TRBV28 with TRBJ1-2, with a weak D call TRBD1 (5 bases). The germline V and J ends were trimmed by 2 bases and 3 bases, with 13 bases remaining between them. Germline CDR1 MDHEN, CDR2 SYDVKM. The CDR3 runs to 15 residues. CDR3 loop: CASSLAGEKYYGYTF. CDR3 bases: TGTGCCAGCAGTTTAGCGGGGGAAAAGTACTATGGCTACACCTTC.

The table lists this clonotype with a count of one. The rearrangement joins TRBV19 to TRBJ2-1; 9 bases match TRBD2. Germline CDR1 and CDR2: LNHDA and SQIVND (reference sequence). V shed 5 bases, J shed 9 bases, and the junction held 11 bases outside the gene matches. CDR3 length: 15 amino acids. The CDR3 DNA reads TGTGCCAGTAGTTCTTTGCGGGAGGGGGAAGGTGAGCAGTTCTTC. Translated: CASSSLREGEGEQFF.

This clonotype came up a few times. This chain joins TRBV28 and TRBJ2-5, with 7 bases identical to TRBD2. The CDR3 is 14 residues long. Trimming at V came to 5 bases and at J to 0 bases, leaving 3 bases not matched to a gene. Germline-derived CDR1 and CDR2 are MDHEN and SYDVKM. CDR3 DNA sequence: TGTGCCAGCAGTGCACTAGCGTACCAAGAGACCCAGTACTTC. This translates into CASSALAYQETQYF.

This clonotype occurred once. The CDR3 bases are TGTGCCAGTAGCCGGGACTATCAGGCCAATGAGCAGTTCTTC. Encoded protein: CASSRDYQANEQFF. The chain combines TRBV19 with TRBJ2-1; TRBD2 agrees at 7 bases. CDR1 LNHDA and CDR2 SQIVND come from the germline V gene (reference sequence). The CDR3 length is 14 residues. V was pared by 6 bases and J by 6 bases, with 8 bases of the junction left unmatched.

V is TRBV7-9 and J is TRBJ2-1; possible D gene TRBD1, 6 bases. Germline V gives CDR1 SEHNR, CDR2 FQNEAQ (reference sequence). The CDR3 has 15 amino acids. V gave up 5 bases and J gave up 1 base, with 12 bases separating them. The CDR3 coding sequence is TGTGCCAGCAGCCAAGAGGGGGAGTCCTACAATGAGCAGTTCTTC. It encodes CASSQEGESYNEQFF.

This clonotype was detected only once. The V gene is TRBV3-1, the J gene TRBJ2-5; possible D gene TRBD2, 6 bases. The CDR3 is 15 residues long. Germline CDR1 reads LGHDT; CDR2 reads YNNKEL (reference sequence). The V and J ends lost 2 bases and 5 bases respectively, with 15 bases between them. CDR3 protein: CASSQKGEEWETQYF. CDR3 sequence (DNA): TGTGCCAGCAGCCAAAAAGGGGAGGAATGGGAGACCCAGTACTTC.

In this sample, this clonotype turned up a few times. The CDR3 here is CASSLGQQVNTEAFF. In DNA form, the CDR3 reads TGTGCCAGCAGCTTGGGGCAGCAAGTGAACACTGAAGCTTTCTTT. The V gene is TRBV7-9, the J gene TRBJ1-1; tentative D call: TRBD1 (5 bases). V lost 3 bases, J lost 0 bases, and 11 bases lay in between. CDR1 and CDR2 from the germline V gene are SEHNR and FQNEAQ (reference sequence). The CDR3 covers 15 residues.

The chain combines TRBV20-1 with TRBJ2-7, with D tentatively TRBD2 (5 bases). Per the germline V gene, CDR1 is DFQATT and CDR2 is SNEGSKA (reference sequence). There are 15 residues in the CDR3. V shed 3 bases and J shed 6 bases, with 21 bases lying between them. In DNA, the CDR3 is TGCAGTGCTAGCGCCCCGGGATCCTCAGACGTCGAGCAGTACTTC. Amino acid sequence: CSASAPGSSDVEQYF.

The CDR3 nucleotides are TGCAGTGCTCGGACCGGACAGGGAGCCGGGGAGCTGTTTTTT. Encoded protein: CSARTGQGAGELFF. V is TRBV20-1 and J is TRBJ2-2, with TRBD1 matching over 8 bases. The CDR3 sequence is 14 residues long. V lost 5 bases and J lost 6; bases outside the gene matches: 8. Germline V gene sequence: CDR1 DFQATT, CDR2 SNEGSKA (reference sequence).

The rearrangement uses TRBV7-6 and TRBJ2-5, with D perhaps TRBD2 (5 bases). This CDR3 has 14 residues. The germline V gene encodes CDR1 SGHVS and CDR2 FNYEAQ. V was trimmed by 3 bases and J by 1 base, leaving 9 bases between them. CDR3 sequence reads: CASSFGLAQETQYF. The CDR3 nucleotides read TGTGCCAGCAGCTTTGGGCTAGCCCAAGAGACCCAGTACTTC.

The chain recombines TRBV27 with TRBJ2-7; D is tentatively TRBD1 or TRBD2 (5 bases each). The germline V and J ends were trimmed by 7 bases and 0 bases, with 13 bases remaining between them. Germline loops: CDR1 MNHEY, CDR2 SMNVEV (reference sequence). CDR3 length equals 14 residues. This CDR3 is CASNTGARSYEQYF. The CDR3 DNA sequence: TGTGCCAGCAATACCGGGGCTCGCTCCTACGAGCAGTACTTC.

This clonotype came up a few times. This chain links TRBV7-9 with TRBJ2-2; TRBD2 agrees at 7 bases. The CDR3 is 18 residues long. Per the germline V gene, CDR1 is SEHNR and CDR2 is FQNEAQ (reference sequence). V shed 1 base and J 0 bases; nucleotides not matched to a gene: 8. CDR3 protein: CASSLGARGRANTGELFF. CDR3 nucleotide sequence: TGTGCCAGCAGCTTAGGGGCCCGGGGGAGGGCGAACACCGGGGAGCTGTTTTTT. Full variable domain (remainder filled in from reference TRBV7-9 and TRBJ2-2): DTGVSQNPRHKITKRGQNVTFRCDPISEHNRLYWYRQTLGQGPEFLTYFQNEAQLEKSRLLSDRFSAERPKGSFSTLEIQRTEQGDSAMYLCASSLGARGRANTGELFFGEGSRLTVL.

The V and J genes are TRBV19 and TRBJ2-7, with D possibly being TRBD2 (5 bases). The V end was cut by 5 bases, the J end by 0 bases, with 17 bases between. Germline CDR1 reads LNHDA; CDR2 reads SQIVND (reference sequence). This CDR3 spans 16 amino acids. The CDR3 sequence is CASSLTNSVSSYEQYF. The CDR3 nucleotides are TGTGCCAGTAGTCTAACCAATAGCGTGAGCTCCTACGAGCAGTACTTC. The full variable domain, rest sourced from reference TRBV19 and TRBJ2-7, is DGGITQSPKYLFRKEGQNVTLSCEQNLNHDAMYWYRQDPGQGLRLIYYSQIVNDFQKGDIAEGYSVSREKKESFPLTVTSAQKNPTAFYLCASSLTNSVSSYEQYFGPGTRLTVT.